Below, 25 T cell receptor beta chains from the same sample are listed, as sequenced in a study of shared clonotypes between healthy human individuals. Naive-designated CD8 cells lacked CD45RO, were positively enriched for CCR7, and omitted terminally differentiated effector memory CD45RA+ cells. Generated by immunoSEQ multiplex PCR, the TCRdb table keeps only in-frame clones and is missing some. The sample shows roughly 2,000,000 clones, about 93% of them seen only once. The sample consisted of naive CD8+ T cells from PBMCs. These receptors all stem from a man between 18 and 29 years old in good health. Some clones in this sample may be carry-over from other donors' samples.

The CDR3 here is CAWSLLGGGNQPQHF. In nucleotides, the CDR3 is TGTGCCTGGAGCCTGCTTGGGGGGGGCAATCAGCCCCAGCATTTT. V usage is TRBV30 and J usage is TRBJ1-5; maybe TRBD1 (5 bases). Germline-derived CDR1 and CDR2 are GTSNPN and SVGIG (reference sequence). V was trimmed by 3 bases and J by 2 bases, leaving 14 bases between them. This CDR3 comprises 15 residues.

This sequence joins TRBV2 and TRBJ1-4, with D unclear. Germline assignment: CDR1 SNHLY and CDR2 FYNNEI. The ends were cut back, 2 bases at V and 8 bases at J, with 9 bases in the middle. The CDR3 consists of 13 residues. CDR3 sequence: CASSEPHFEKLFF. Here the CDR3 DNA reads TGTGCCAGCAGTGAACCCCACTTCGAAAAACTGTTTTTT.

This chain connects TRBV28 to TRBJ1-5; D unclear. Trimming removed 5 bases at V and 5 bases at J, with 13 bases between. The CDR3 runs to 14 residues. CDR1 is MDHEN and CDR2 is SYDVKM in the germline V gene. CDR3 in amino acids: CASSETLTDQPQHF. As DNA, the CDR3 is TGTGCCAGCAGTGAAACCCTGACTGATCAGCCCCAGCATTTT.

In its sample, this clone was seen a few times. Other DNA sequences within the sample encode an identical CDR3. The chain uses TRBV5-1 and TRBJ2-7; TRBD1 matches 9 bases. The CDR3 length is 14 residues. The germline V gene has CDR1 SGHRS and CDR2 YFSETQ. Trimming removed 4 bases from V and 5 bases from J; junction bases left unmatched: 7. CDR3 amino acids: CASSPGTGSHEQYF. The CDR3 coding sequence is TGCGCCAGCAGCCCGGGGACAGGGTCACACGAGCAGTACTTC. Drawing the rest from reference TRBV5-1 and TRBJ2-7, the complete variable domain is KAGVTQTPRYLIKTRGQQVTLSCSPISGHRSVSWYQQTPGQGLQFLFEYFSETQRNKGNFPGRFSGRQFSNSRSEMNVSTLELGDSALYLCASSPGTGSHEQYFGPGTRLTVT.

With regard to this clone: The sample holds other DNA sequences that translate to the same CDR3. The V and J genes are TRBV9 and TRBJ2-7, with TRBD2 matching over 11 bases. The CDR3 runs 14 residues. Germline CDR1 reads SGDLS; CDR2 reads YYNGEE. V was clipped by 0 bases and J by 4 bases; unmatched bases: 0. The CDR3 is CASSVGLAGYEQYF. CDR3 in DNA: TGTGCCAGCAGCGTAGGACTAGCGGGGTACGAGCAGTACTTC.

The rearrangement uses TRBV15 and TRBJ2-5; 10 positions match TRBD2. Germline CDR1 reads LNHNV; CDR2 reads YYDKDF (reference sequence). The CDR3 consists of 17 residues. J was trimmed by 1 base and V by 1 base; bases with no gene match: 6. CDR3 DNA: TGTGCCACCAGCAGAGGTTTAGCGGGAGGTTTCCAAGAGACCCAGTACTTC. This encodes CATSRGLAGGFQETQYF.

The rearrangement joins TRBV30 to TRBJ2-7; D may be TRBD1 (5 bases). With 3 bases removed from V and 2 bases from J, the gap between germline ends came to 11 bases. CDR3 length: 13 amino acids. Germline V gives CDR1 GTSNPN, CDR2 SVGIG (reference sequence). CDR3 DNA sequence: TGTGCCTGGAGAGGGGCTCCCACCTACGAGCAGTACTTC. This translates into CAWRGAPTYEQYF.

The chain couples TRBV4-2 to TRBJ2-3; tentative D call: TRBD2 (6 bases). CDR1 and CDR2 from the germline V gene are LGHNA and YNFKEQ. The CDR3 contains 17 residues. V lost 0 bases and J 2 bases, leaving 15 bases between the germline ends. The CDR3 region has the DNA TGTGCCAGCAGCCAAGACCCAGCGGGTAGGTTCACAGATACGCAGTATTTT. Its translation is CASSQDPAGRFTDTQYF.

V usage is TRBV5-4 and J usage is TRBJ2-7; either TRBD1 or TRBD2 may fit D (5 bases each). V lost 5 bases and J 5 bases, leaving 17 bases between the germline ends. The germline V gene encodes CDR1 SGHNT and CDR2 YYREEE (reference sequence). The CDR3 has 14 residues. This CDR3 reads CASSRDQGAHEQYF. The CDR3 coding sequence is TGTGCCAGCAGTAGGGACCAAGGGGCCCACGAGCAGTACTTC.

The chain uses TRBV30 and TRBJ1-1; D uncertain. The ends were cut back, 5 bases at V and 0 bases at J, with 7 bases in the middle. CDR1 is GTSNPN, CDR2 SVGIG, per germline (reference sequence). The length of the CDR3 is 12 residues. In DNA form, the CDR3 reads TGTGCCTGGGCGATTATGAACACTGAAGCTTTCTTT. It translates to CAWAIMNTEAFF.

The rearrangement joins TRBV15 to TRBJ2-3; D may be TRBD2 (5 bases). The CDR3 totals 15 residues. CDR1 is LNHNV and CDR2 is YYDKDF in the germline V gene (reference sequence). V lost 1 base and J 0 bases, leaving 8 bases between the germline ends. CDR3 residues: CATSRGGDSTDTQYF. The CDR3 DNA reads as TGTGCCACCAGCAGAGGGGGAGACAGCACAGATACGCAGTATTTT.

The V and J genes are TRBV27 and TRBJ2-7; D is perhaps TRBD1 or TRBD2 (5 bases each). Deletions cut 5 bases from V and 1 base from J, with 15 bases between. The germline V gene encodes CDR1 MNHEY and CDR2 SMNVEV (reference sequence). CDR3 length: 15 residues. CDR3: CASSLRDPRSYEQYF. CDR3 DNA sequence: TGTGCCAGCAGTCTCCGGGACCCAAGGTCCTACGAGCAGTACTTC.

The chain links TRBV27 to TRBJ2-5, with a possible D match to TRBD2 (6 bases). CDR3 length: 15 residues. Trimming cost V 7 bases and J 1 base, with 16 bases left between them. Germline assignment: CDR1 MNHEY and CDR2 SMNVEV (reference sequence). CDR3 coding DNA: TGTGCCAGCATCCCATCGTGGGGGGTCCAAGAGACCCAGTACTTC. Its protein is CASIPSWGVQETQYF.

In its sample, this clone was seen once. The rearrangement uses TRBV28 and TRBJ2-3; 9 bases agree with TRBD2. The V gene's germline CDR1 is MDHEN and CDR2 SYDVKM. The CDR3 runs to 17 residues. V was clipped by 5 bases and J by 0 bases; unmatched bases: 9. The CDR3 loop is CASSPPGLAGSTDTQYF. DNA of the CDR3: TGTGCCAGCAGTCCCCCCGGCCTAGCGGGAAGCACAGATACGCAGTATTTT.

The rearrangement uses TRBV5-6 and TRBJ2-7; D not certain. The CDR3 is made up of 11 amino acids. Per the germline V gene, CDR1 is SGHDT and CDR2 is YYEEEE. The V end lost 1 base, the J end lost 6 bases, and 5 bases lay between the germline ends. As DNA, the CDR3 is TGTGCCAGCAGCTTGACGGGCGAGCAGTACTTC. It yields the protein CASSLTGEQYF.

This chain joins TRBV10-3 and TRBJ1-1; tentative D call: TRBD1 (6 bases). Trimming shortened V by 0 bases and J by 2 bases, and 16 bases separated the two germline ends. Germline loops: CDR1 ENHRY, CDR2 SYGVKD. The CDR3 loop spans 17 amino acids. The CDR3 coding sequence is TGTGCCATCAGTGAGTCGACGGGGGGCCCCATCAACACTGAAGCTTTCTTT. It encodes CAISESTGGPINTEAFF.

CDR3: CASSLGRSDEQFF. The DNA for the CDR3 is TGTGCCAGCAGTTTGGGGCGAAGCGATGAGCAGTTCTTC. The chain combines TRBV28 with TRBJ2-1; a weak D match, TRBD1 (5 bases). The CDR3 sequence is 13 residues long. V dropped 3 bases and J dropped 8 bases, with 11 bases sitting between them. In germline, CDR1 is MDHEN, CDR2 SYDVKM.

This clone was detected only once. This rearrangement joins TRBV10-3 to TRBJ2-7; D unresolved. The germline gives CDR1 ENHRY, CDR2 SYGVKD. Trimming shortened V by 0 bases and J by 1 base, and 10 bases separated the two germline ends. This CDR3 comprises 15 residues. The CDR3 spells CAISESPLGSYEQYF. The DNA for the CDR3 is TGTGCCATCAGTGAGTCCCCCCTGGGGTCCTACGAGCAGTACTTC.

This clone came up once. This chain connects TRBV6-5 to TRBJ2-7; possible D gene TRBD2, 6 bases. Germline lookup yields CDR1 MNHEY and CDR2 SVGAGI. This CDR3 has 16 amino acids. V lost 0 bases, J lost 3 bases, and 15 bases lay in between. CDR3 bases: TGTGCCAGCAGTTACTCGACGGGACTCAGAAGCTACGAGCAGTACTTC. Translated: CASSYSTGLRSYEQYF.

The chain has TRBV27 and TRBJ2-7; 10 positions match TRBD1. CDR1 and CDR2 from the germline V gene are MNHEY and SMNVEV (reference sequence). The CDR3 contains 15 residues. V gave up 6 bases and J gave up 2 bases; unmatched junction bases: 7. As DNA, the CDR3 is TGTGCCAGCAGGCAGACAGGGGGCTTAACCTACGAGCAGTACTTC. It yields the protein CASRQTGGLTYEQYF.

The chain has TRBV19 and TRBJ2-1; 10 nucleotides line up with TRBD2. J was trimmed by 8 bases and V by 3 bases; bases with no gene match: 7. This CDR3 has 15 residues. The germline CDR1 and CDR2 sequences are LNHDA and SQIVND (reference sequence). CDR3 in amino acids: CASSMPASGSDEQFF. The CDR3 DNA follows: TGTGCCAGTAGTATGCCGGCTAGCGGGAGCGATGAGCAGTTCTTC.

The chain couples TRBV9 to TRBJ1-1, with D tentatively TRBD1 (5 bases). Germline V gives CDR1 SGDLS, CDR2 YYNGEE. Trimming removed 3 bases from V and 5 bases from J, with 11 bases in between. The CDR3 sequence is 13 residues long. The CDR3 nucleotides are TGTGCCAGCAGCGCCCACGGGGGGACTGAAGCTTTCTTT. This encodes CASSAHGGTEAFF.

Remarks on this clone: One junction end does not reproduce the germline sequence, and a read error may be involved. The CDR3 here is CSASIGVPSF. For the CDR3, the DNA is TGCAGTGCTAGCATCGGGGTCCCCAGCTTC. The chain carries TRBV20-1 and TRBJ2-7; the D gene is possibly TRBD2 (5 bases). This CDR3 is 10 amino acids long. Germline values: CDR1 DFQATT, CDR2 SNEGSKA (reference sequence).

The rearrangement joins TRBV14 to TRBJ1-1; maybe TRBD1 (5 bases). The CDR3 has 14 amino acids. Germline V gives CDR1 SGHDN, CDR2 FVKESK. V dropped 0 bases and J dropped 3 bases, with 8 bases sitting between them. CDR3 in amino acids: CASSQEGGYTEAFF. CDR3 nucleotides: TGTGCCAGCAGCCAAGAGGGGGGTTACACTGAAGCTTTCTTT.

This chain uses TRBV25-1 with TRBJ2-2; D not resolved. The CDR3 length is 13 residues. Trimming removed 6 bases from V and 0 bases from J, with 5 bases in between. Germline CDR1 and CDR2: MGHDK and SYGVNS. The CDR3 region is CASRRPNTGELFF. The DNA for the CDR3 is TGTGCCAGCAGGAGACCGAACACCGGGGAGCTGTTTTTT.